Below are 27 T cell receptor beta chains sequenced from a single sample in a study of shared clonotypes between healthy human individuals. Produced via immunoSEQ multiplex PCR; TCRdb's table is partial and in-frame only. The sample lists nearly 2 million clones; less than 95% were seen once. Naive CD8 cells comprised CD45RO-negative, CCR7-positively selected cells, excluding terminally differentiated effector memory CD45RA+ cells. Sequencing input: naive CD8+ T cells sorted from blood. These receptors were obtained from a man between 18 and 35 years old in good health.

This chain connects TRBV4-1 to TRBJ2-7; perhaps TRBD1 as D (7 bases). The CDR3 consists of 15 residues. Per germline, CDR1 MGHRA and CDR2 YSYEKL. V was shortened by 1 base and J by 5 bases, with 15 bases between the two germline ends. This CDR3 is CASSQVVQGGNEQYF. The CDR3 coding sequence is TGCGCCAGCAGCCAAGTAGTTCAGGGGGGTAACGAGCAGTACTTC.

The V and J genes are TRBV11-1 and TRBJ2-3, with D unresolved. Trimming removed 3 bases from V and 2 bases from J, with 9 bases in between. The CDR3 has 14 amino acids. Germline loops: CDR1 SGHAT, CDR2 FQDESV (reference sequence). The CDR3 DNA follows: TGTGCCAGCAGCTTTTCCGGATTCACAGATACGCAGTATTTT. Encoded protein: CASSFSGFTDTQYF.

The CDR3 coding sequence is TGTGCCAGCAGTTATGGGGGACAAGGCAATCAGCCCCAGCATTTT. Protein: CASSYGGQGNQPQHF. The chain links TRBV6-5 to TRBJ1-5; tentative D call: TRBD1 (6 bases). Germline V gives CDR1 MNHEY, CDR2 SVGAGI. Trimming pared 3 bases from V and 2 bases from J, leaving 11 bases between. This CDR3 has 15 residues.

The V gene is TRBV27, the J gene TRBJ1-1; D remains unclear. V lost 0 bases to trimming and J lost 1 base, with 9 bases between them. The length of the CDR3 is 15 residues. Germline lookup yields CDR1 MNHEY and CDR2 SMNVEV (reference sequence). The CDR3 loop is CASSLSGSGNTEAFF. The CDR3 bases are TGTGCCAGCAGTTTATCGGGTTCGGGGAACACTGAAGCTTTCTTT.

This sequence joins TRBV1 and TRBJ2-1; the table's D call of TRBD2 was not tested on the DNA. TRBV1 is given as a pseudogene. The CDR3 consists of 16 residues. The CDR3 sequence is CTSSLPGREGQNEQFF. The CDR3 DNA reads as TGCACCAGCAGCCTCCCTGGGCGGGAGGGCCAAAATGAGCAGTTCTTC.

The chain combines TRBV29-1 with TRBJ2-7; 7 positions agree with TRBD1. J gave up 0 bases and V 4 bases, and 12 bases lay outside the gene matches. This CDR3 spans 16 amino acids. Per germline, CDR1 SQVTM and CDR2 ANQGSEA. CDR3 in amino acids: CSVAGFTGESSYEQYF. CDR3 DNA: TGCAGCGTTGCGGGGTTTACAGGGGAAAGCTCCTACGAGCAGTACTTC.

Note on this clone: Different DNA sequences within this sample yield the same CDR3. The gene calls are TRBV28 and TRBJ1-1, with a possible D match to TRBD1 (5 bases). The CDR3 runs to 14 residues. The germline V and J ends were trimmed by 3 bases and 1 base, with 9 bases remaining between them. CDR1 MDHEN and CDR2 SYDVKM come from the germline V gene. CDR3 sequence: CASSFQGGNTEAFF. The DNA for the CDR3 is TGTGCCAGCAGTTTCCAGGGTGGGAACACTGAAGCTTTCTTT.

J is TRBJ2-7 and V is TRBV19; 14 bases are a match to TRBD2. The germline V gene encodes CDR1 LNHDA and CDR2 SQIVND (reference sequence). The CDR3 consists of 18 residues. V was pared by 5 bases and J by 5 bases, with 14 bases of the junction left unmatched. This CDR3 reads CASSPGTSGSFRGDEQYF. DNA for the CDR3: TGTGCCAGTAGTCCGGGGACTAGCGGGAGTTTTCGCGGCGACGAGCAGTACTTC.

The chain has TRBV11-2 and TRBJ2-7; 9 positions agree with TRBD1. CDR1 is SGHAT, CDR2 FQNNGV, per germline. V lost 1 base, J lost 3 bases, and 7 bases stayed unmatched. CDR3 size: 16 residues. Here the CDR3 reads CASSLAGQGYFYEQYF. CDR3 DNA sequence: TGTGCCAGCAGCTTAGCGGGACAGGGATACTTCTACGAGCAGTACTTC.

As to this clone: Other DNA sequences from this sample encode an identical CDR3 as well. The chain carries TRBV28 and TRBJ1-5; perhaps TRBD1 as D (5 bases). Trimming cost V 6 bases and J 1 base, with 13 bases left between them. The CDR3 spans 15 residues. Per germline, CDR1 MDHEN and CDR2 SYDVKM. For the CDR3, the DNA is TGTGCCAGCAGCCCTACAGGTGGCAGCAATCAGCCCCAGCATTTT. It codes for CASSPTGGSNQPQHF.

This CDR3 is CASSPPVAQNEKLFF. The CDR3 bases are TGTGCCAGCTCACCACCGGTGGCACAGAATGAAAAACTGTTTTTT. V usage is TRBV18 and J usage is TRBJ1-4; D ambiguous. CDR3 length: 15 amino acids. Trimming left V 0 bases short and J 5 bases short, with 10 bases between. Germline V gene lookup returns CDR1 KGHSH and CDR2 LQKENI.

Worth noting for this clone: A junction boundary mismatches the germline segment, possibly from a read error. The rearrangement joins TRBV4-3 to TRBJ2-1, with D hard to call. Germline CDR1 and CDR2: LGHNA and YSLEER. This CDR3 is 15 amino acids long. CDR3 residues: CASSQDRLVYTEQFF. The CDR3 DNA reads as TGCGCCAGCAGCCAAGATCGTCTAGTATACACTGAGCAGTTCTTC.

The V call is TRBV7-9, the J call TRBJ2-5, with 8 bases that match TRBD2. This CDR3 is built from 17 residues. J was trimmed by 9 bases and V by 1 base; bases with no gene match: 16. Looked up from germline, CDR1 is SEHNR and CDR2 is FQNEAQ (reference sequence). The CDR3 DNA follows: TGTGCCAGCAGCTTAGGCTTCGGCGGGGGGCCGACCACGGCCCAGTACTTC. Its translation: CASSLGFGGGPTTAQYF.

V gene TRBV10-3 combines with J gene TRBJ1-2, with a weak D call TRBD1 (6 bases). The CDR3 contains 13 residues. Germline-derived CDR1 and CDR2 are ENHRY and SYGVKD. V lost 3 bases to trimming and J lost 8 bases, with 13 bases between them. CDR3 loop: CAISDGGAQGYTF. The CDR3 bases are TGTGCCATCAGTGACGGGGGCGCACAGGGCTACACCTTC.

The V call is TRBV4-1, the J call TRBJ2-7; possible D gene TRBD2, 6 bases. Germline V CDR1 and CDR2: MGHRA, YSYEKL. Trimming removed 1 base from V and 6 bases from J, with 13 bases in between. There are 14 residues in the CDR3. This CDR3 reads CASSQASERIEQYF. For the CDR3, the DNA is TGCGCCAGCAGCCAAGCTAGCGAGAGGATCGAGCAGTACTTC.

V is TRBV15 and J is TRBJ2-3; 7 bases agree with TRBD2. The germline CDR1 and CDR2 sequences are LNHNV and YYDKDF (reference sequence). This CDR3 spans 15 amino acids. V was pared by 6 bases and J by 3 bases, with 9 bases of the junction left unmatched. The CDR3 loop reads CATSSGTIGTDTQYF. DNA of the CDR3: TGTGCCACCAGTTCGGGGACTATTGGGACAGATACGCAGTATTTT.

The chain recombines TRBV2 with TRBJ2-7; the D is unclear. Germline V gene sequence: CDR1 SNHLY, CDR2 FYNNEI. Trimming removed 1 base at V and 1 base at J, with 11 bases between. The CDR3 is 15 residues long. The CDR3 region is CASSEEAGKSYEQYF. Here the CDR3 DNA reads TGTGCCAGCAGTGAAGAGGCAGGTAAATCCTACGAGCAGTACTTC.

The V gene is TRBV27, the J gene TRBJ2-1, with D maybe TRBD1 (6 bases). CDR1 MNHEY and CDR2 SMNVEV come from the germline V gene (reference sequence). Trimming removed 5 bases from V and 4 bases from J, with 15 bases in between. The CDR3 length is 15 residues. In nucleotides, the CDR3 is TGTGCCAGCAGTAGAACAGGGTTCCCGTACAATGAGCAGTTCTTC. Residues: CASSRTGFPYNEQFF.

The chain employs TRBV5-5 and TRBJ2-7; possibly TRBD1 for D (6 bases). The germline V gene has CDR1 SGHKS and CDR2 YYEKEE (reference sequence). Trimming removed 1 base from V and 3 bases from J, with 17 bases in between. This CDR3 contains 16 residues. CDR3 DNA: TGTGCCAGCAGCTTGCATGAGGGACAAGTTGGCTACGAGCAGTACTTC. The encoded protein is CASSLHEGQVGYEQYF.

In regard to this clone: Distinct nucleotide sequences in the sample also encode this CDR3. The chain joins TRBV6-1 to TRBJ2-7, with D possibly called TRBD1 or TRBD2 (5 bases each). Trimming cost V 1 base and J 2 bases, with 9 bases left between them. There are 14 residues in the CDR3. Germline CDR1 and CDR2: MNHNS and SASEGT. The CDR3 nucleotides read TGTGCCAGCAGTGAAGTTGGGGGAACCTACGAGCAGTACTTC. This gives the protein CASSEVGGTYEQYF.

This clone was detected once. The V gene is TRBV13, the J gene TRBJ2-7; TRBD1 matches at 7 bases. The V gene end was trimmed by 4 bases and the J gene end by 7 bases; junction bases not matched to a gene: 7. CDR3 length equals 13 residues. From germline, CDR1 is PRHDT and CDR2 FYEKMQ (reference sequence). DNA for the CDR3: TGTGCCAGCAGCTCGACAGGGTCGGATGAGCAGTACTTC. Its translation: CASSSTGSDEQYF.

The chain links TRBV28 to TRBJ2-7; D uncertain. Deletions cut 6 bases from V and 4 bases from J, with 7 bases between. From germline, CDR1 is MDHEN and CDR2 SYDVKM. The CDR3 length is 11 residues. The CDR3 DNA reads TGTGCCAGCAGCGACGGATACGAGCAGTACTTC. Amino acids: CASSDGYEQYF.

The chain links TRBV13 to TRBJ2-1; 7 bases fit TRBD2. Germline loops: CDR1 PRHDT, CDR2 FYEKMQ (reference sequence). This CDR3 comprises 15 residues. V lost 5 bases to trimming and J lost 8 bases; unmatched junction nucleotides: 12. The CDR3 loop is CASSPRLANRDEQFF. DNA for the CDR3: TGTGCCAGCAGCCCGCGACTAGCAAATCGGGATGAGCAGTTCTTC.

The CDR3 region has the DNA TGCACCAGCAGCCAAGCCGCTACCTTGTGCGGGAGGGCGGGGACTACTTTGACAGATACGCAGTATTTT. Amino acid sequence: CTSSQAATLCGRAGTTLTDTQYF. The V and J genes are TRBV1 and TRBJ2-3; the table's TRBD2 call for D was not verified on the DNA. TRBV1 is marked as a pseudogene. This CDR3 has 23 amino acids.

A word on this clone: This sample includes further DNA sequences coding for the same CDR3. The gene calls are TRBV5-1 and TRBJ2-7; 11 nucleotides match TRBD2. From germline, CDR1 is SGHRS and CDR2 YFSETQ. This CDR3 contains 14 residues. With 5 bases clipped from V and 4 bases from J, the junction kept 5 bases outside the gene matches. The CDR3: CASSPGTSGYEQYF. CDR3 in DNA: TGCGCCAGCAGTCCCGGGACTAGCGGATACGAGCAGTACTTC. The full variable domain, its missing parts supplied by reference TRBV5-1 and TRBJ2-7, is KAGVTQTPRYLIKTRGQQVTLSCSPISGHRSVSWYQQTPGQGLQFLFEYFSETQRNKGNFPGRFSGRQFSNSRSEMNVSTLELGDSALYLCASSPGTSGYEQYFGPGTRLTVT.

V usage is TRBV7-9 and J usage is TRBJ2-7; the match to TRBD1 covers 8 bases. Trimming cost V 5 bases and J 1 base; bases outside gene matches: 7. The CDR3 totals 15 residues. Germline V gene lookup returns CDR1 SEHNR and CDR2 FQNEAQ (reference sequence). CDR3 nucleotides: TGTGCCAGCAGCCCTCCGACAGGGGCGTCCTACGAGCAGTACTTC. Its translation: CASSPPTGASYEQYF.

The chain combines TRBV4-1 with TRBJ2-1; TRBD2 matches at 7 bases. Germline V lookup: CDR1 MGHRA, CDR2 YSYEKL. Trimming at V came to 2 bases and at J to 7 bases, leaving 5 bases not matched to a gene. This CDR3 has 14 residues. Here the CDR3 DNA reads TGCGCCAGCAGCCAAAGCCGGGACTATAATGAGCAGTTCTTC. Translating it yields CASSQSRDYNEQFF.